Presented here are 22 T cell receptor beta chains from one specimen sequenced in a study of T cells in women clearing cervical HPV infection. Generated by immunoSEQ multiplex PCR, the TCRdb table keeps only in-frame clones and is missing some. The ten most abundant clones cover 4.3% of a sample with under 40,000 clones. The sample taken for sequencing was blood buffy coat. Receptors originate from a woman aged 18 to 75 with a cervical HPV16 infection that either progressed to CIN3+ or cleared (not recorded which).

On this clone: The read ends 3 residues shy of where the CDR3 ends; the end is completed using the germline J gene. The rearrangement links TRBV10-2 to TRBJ1-4, with a tentative D call TRBD1 (5 bases). The V gene's germline CDR1 is WSHSY and CDR2 SAAADI. This CDR3 spans 16 amino acids. The CDR3 region is CASTGGSSSYNSPLFF. The CDR3 bases that were read are TGCGCCAGCACCGGGGGATCGAGCTCCTATAATTCACCA.

Comment on this clone: Coverage ceases 3 residues before the CDR3 finishes, and the germline J gene fills in the end. The chain combines TRBV5-1 with TRBJ1-3; TRBD1 matches 9 bases. The J segment lost 3 bases and the V segment lost 0 bases, leaving 4 bases of the junction unmatched. There are 16 residues in the CDR3. CDR1 is SGHRS, CDR2 YFSETQ, per germline. The CDR3 bases that were read are TGCGCCAGCAGCTTGGGAGACAGGGGGGATGGAAACACC. Protein sequence: CASSLGDRGDGNT. The CDR3, in full, reads CASSLGDRGDGNTIYF.

Notes on this clone: Read data end 3 residues before the CDR3 end; the end is taken from the germline J gene. This sequence joins TRBV5-5 and TRBJ1-2; D is ambiguous. Germline lookup yields CDR1 SGHKS and CDR2 YYEKEE (reference sequence). The CDR3 has 13 residues. CDR3 loop: CASSSGLAAGYTF. The sequenced CDR3 bases are TGTGCCAGCAGCTCCGGCCTGGCGGCGGGC.

For this clone: The read is 3 residues too short to cover the CDR3 end, so that end is filled in from the germline J gene. This sequence joins TRBV20-1 and TRBJ2-1; 9 bases line up with TRBD2. Germline V gene lookup returns CDR1 DFQATT and CDR2 SNEGSKA (reference sequence). Trimming at V came to 0 bases and at J to 0 bases, leaving 6 bases not matched to a gene. The CDR3 covers 17 residues. The CDR3 protein is CSARDSSGGYSYNEQFF. CDR3 bases read: TGCAGTGCTAGAGATTCCAGCGGGGGGTACTCCTACAATGAG.

On this clone: The read ends 3 residues before the CDR3 terminus; that terminus is restored from the germline J gene. The chain joins TRBV20-1 to TRBJ1-2, with a weak D call TRBD1 (6 bases). Trimming shortened V by 3 bases and J by 3 bases, and 11 bases separated the two germline ends. Germline V gene data show CDR1 as DFQATT and CDR2 as SNEGSKA (reference sequence). There are 13 residues in the CDR3. This chain's CDR3 is CSASSPGDYGYTF. Incomplete CDR3 DNA: TGCAGTGCTAGTAGCCCAGGGGACTATGGC.

Concerning this clone: Relative to the germline gene, one junction end is altered; a read error may explain this. The read halts 3 residues ahead of the CDR3 end, with the missing end drawn from the germline J gene. The chain uses TRBV20-1 and TRBJ2-3; the D is unclear. CDR1 is DFQATT, CDR2 SNEGSKA, per germline (reference sequence). The CDR3 covers 14 residues. CDR3 amino acids: CSARDVRVSETQYF. Incomplete CDR3 DNA: TGCAGTGCTAGAGATGTAAGGGTCTCAGAGACG.

Comments on this clone: The CDR3 end is not reached by the read, which stops 3 residues before it; the germline J gene fills it in. The chain links TRBV9 to TRBJ2-7, with 7 bases aligning to TRBD1. CDR3 length equals 16 residues. CDR1 and CDR2 from the germline V gene are SGDLS and YYNGEE. After removal of 0 bases from V and 6 bases from J, the junction contained 12 bases not matched to a gene. The sequenced part of the CDR3 DNA is TGTGCCAGCAGCGTAGATCCCGGACAGGCTTCGCTCGAG. Translating gives CASSVDPGQASLE. The full-length CDR3 reads as CASSVDPGQASLEQYF.

As regards this clone: The read finishes 3 residues shy of the CDR3 end, and the germline J gene is used to complete it. The chain uses TRBV11-3 and TRBJ2-7; 9 nucleotides align to TRBD1. V lost 5 bases to trimming and J lost 5 bases; unmatched junction nucleotides: 7. In germline, CDR1 is SGHNT, CDR2 YENEEA. The CDR3 has 14 residues. This CDR3 reads CASSNRDRDHEQYF. The sequenced CDR3 bases are TGTGCCAGCAGCAACCGGGACAGGGACCACGAG. The full variable domain, rest sourced from reference TRBV11-3 and TRBJ2-7, is EAGVVQSPRYKIIEKKQPVAFWCNPISGHNTLYWYLQNLGQGPELLIRYENEEAVDDSQLPKDRFSAERLKGVDSTLKIQPAELGDSAVYLCASSNRDRDHEQYFGPGTRLTVT.

To note about this clone: The read stops 3 residues short of the end of the CDR3; the missing end is completed from the germline J gene. The chain couples TRBV5-1 to TRBJ2-5, with TRBD2 matching 7 bases. This CDR3 is built from 15 residues. V shed 4 bases, J shed 0 bases, and the junction held 6 bases outside the gene matches. CDR1 is SGHRS, CDR2 YFSETQ, per germline. Here the CDR3 reads CASSPLGGYQETQYF. The CDR3 bases that were read are TGCGCCAGCAGCCCTCTCGGGGGGTACCAAGAGACC.

As regards this clone: The read ends 3 residues early relative to the CDR3; the germline J gene fills the gap. This sequence joins TRBV11-2 and TRBJ2-2; 9 bases agree with TRBD1. The CDR3 has 15 residues. Germline V gene sequence: CDR1 SGHAT, CDR2 FQNNGV. The CDR3 sequence: CASSLGGTGSEKLFF. The CDR3 DNA, read in part, is TGTGCCAGCAGCTTAGGGGGGACAGGGAGCGAAAAG.

Note on this clone: With the read ending 3 residues before the CDR3 end, the germline J gene is used to fill in that end. V is TRBV6-2 or TRBV6-3 and J is TRBJ2-2, with D hard to call. Trimming left V 2 bases short and J 8 bases short, with 6 bases between. Germline V gene lookup returns CDR1 MNHEY and CDR2 SVGEGT. The CDR3 is 12 residues long. The CDR3 is CASSYPRGELFF. CDR3 bases read: TGTGCCAGCAGTTACCCCCGGGGGGAG.

On this clone: The read ends 3 residues early relative to the CDR3; the germline J gene fills the gap. The V gene is TRBV2, the J gene TRBJ2-6; D is unclear. The germline CDR1 and CDR2 sequences are SNHLY and FYNNEI. The CDR3 has 16 amino acids. Between the trimmed V and J ends, which lost 7 bases and 0 bases, there was a span of 13 bases. CDR3 bases read: TGTGCCAGCAATCGACACGAACTCTCTGGGGCCAACGTC. It yields the protein CASNRHELSGANV. The complete CDR3 reads CASNRHELSGANVLTF.

On this clone: The read halts 3 residues ahead of the CDR3 end, with the missing end drawn from the germline J gene. This sequence joins TRBV30 and TRBJ2-3, with 7 bases lining up with TRBD1. Germline CDR1 is GTSNPN and CDR2 is SVGIG (reference sequence). The CDR3 sequence is 12 residues long. CDR3 sequence: CAWKGAGETQYF. CDR3 DNA (partial): TGTGCCTGGAAGGGGGCGGGTGAGACG.

As concerns this clone: Sequencing ends 3 residues short of the CDR3 end; the germline J gene provides the rest. The chain combines TRBV2 with TRBJ1-4; D might be TRBD1 (6 bases). V was trimmed by 7 bases and J by 7 bases, leaving 13 bases between them. This CDR3 is built from 13 residues. The V gene's germline CDR1 is SNHLY and CDR2 FYNNEI. CDR3: CASKFGGAEKLFF. The CDR3 bases that were read are TGTGCCAGCAAATTCGGGGGGGCTGAAAAA.

Concerning this clone: The CDR3 end falls 3 residues outside the read, so it is completed with the germline J gene. The rearrangement joins TRBV7-6 to TRBJ2-5, with TRBD1 matching 9 bases. Losses at the gene ends were 5 bases for V and 5 bases for J; bases not matched to a gene: 9. The CDR3 extends over 15 amino acids. Germline lookup yields CDR1 SGHVS and CDR2 FNYEAQ. CDR3 loop: CASSPGTGRGETQYF. The CDR3 bases that were read are TGTGCCAGCAGCCCAGGGACAGGGAGGGGGGAGACC.

Details on this clone: The CDR3 goes on 3 residues after the read ends, and that part is filled in from the germline J gene. This chain links TRBV7-2 with TRBJ1-1; tentatively, D is TRBD1 (6 bases). V was shortened by 6 bases and J by 3 bases, with 17 bases between the two germline ends. CDR1 is SGHTA, CDR2 FQGNSA, per germline. The CDR3 contains 15 residues. The DNA read from the CDR3 is TGTGCCAGCAGGTTCGTTGGGACAACTGACACTGAA. Its translation is CASRFVGTTDTE. The CDR3, in full, reads CASRFVGTTDTEAFF.

A note on this clone: The CDR3 goes on 3 residues after the read ends, and that part is filled in from the germline J gene. V and J are TRBV20-1 and TRBJ1-5; D not resolved. With 0 bases removed from V and 4 bases from J, the gap between germline ends came to 13 bases. Germline CDR1 is DFQATT and CDR2 is SNEGSKA (reference sequence). The CDR3 sequence is 15 residues long. CDR3 in amino acids: CSARDRVQNNQPQHF. CDR3 DNA (partial): TGCAGTGCTAGAGATCGTGTGCAGAATAATCAGCCC.

A word on this clone: With the read ending 3 residues before the CDR3 end, the germline J gene is used to fill in that end. This chain connects TRBV6-2 or TRBV6-3 to TRBJ2-1; TRBD2 matches 9 bases. The CDR3 has 17 amino acids. The V gene end was trimmed by 5 bases and the J gene end by 6 bases; junction bases not matched to a gene: 14. CDR1 is MNHEY, CDR2 SVGEGT, per germline. The CDR3 DNA, read in part, is TGTGCCAGCAGTACGGGATGGCGGGGGGGCCGAAGCAATGAG. Residues: CASSTGWRGGRSNE. Given in full, the CDR3 is CASSTGWRGGRSNEQFF.

This CDR3 is CASSPYGQGGVIQYF. CDR3 DNA, as far as it was read: TGTGCCAGCTCACCTTACGGACAGGGGGGGGTCATT. V and J are TRBV18 and TRBJ2-4; the match to TRBD1 covers 10 bases. Read sequence stops 3 residues before the CDR3 end, and the germline J gene provides the missing end. Trimming took 3 bases from V and 9 from J; bases not matched to a gene: 8. Looked up from germline, CDR1 is KGHSH and CDR2 is LQKENI. This CDR3 region has 15 residues.

Remarks on this clone: The CDR3 end falls 3 residues outside the read, so it is completed with the germline J gene. This chain links TRBV7-2 with TRBJ1-4; D possibly corresponds to TRBD1 (6 bases). V dropped 8 bases and J dropped 4 bases, with 11 bases sitting between them. This CDR3 comprises 13 residues. Per germline, CDR1 SGHTA and CDR2 FQGNSA. The CDR3 bases that were read are TGTGCCAGCGGACAGAGTCATAATGAAAAA. Translated: CASGQSHNEK. The whole CDR3 sequence is CASGQSHNEKLFF.

About this clone itself: The read terminates 3 residues before the CDR3 end, so the remaining end is supplied by the germline J gene. The rearrangement links TRBV2 to TRBJ1-2; 7 bases line up with TRBD1. Germline assignment: CDR1 SNHLY and CDR2 FYNNEI. The CDR3 runs to 13 residues. CDR3 bases read: TGTGCCAGCAACCCCGTGGGGACAGATACC. Encoded protein: CASNPVGTDT. The whole CDR3 region reads CASNPVGTDTYTF.

Details on this clone: The CDR3 end lies 3 residues beyond the end of the read and is filled in from the germline J gene. The rearrangement links TRBV6-1 to TRBJ1-3, with 7 positions matching TRBD1. Unmatched junction bases numbered 6, after V lost 4 bases and J lost 0 bases. This CDR3 comprises 16 residues. CDR1 and CDR2 from the germline V gene are MNHNS and SASEGT. The CDR3 is CASSGDSLHSGNTIYF. CDR3 DNA, as far as it was read: TGTGCCAGCAGTGGGGACAGCCTACACTCTGGAAACACC.